This T cell receptor beta chain is from a study of T cell repertoires in MIS-A myocarditis. The assay was immunoSEQ multiplex PCR, and TCRdb's table has in-frame clones only and misses some. The sample lists some 12,000 clones; roughly 83% were seen once. The sample holds one count of this clone. This sequence originates from a man aged 18 to 30 with fulminant myocarditis from multisystem inflammatory syndrome in adults (MIS-A) after COVID-19. The sequencing sample was made of right ventricle heart tissue obtained at autopsy.

CDR3 DNA sequence: TGTGCCAGCAGCCCTCGACAGGGGGGCCCCTCTGGGGCCAACGTCCTGACTTTC. It specifies CASSPRQGGPSGANVLTF. The V gene is TRBV7-9, the J gene TRBJ2-6; 9 bases are a match to TRBD1. Looked up from germline, CDR1 is SEHNR and CDR2 is FQNEAQ (reference sequence). CDR3 size: 18 residues. The junction had 8 bases not matched to a gene; V was cut back by 5 bases and J by 0 bases.